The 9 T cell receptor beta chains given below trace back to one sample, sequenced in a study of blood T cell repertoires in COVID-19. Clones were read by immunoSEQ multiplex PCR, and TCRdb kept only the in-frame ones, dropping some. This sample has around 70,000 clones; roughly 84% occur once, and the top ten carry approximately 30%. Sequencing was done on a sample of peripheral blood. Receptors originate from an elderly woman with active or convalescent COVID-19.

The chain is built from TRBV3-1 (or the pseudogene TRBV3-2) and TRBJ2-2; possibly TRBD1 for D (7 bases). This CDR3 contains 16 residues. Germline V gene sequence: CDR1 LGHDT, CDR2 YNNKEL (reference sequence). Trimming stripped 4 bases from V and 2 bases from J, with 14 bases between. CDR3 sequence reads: CASSPYRGGNTGELFF. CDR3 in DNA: TGTGCCAGCAGCCCCTACAGGGGAGGAAACACCGGGGAGCTGTTTTTT.

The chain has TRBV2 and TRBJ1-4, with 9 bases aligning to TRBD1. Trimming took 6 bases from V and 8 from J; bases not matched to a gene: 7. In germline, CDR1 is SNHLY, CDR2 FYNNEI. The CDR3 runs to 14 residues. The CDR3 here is CASRDTGGAEKLFF. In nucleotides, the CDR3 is TGTGCCAGCAGGGACACAGGGGGCGCCGAAAAACTGTTTTTT. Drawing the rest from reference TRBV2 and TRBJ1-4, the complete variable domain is EPEVTQTPSHQVTQMGQEVILRCVPISNHLYFYWYRQILGQKVEFLVSFYNNEISEKSEIFDDQFSVERPDGSNFTLKIRSTKLEDSAMYFCASRDTGGAEKLFFGSGTQLSVL.

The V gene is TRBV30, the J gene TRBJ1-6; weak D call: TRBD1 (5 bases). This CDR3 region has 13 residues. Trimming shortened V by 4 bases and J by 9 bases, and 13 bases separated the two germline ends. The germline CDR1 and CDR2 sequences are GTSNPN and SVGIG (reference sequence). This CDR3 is CAWTTGHFSPLHF. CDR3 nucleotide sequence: TGTGCCTGGACCACAGGACACTTTTCACCCCTCCACTTT.

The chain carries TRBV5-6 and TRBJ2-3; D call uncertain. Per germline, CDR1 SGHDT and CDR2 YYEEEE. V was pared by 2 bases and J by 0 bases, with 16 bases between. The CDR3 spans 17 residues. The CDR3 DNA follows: TGTGCCAGCAGCTTTAGCCTACTCGCCGGGAGCACAGATACGCAGTATTTT. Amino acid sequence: CASSFSLLAGSTDTQYF.

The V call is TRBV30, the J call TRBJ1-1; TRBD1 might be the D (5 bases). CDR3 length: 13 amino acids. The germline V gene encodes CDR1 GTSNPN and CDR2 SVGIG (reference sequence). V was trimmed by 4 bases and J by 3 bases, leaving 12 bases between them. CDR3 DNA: TGTGCCTGGACAGGGCTGCGAGACACTGAAGCTTTCTTT. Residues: CAWTGLRDTEAFF. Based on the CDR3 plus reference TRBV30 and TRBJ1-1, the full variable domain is SQTIHQWPATLVQPVGSPLSLECTVEGTSNPNLYWYRQAAGRGLQLLFYSVGIGQISSEVPQNLSASRPQDRQFILSSKKLLLSDSGFYLCAWTGLRDTEAFFGQGTRLTVV.

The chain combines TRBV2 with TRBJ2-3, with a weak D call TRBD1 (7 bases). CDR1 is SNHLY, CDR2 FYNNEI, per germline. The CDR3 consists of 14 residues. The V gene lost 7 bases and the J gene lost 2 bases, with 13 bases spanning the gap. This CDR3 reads CASMAGQNTDTQYF. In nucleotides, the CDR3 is TGTGCCAGCATGGCGGGACAGAACACAGATACGCAGTATTTT.

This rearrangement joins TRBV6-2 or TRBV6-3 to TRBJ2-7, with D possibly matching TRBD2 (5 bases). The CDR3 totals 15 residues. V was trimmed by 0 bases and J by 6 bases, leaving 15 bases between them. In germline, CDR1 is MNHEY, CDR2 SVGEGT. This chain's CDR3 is CASSYSLSGLLEQYF. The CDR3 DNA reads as TGTGCCAGCAGTTACTCCTTGAGCGGCTTACTCGAGCAGTACTTC.

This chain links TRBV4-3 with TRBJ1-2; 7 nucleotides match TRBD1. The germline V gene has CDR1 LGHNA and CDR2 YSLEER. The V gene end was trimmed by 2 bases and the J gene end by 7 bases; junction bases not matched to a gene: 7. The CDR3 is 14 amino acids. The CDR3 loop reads CASSQLDRDSGYTF. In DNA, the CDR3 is TGCGCCAGCAGCCAACTTGACAGGGACTCTGGCTACACCTTC.

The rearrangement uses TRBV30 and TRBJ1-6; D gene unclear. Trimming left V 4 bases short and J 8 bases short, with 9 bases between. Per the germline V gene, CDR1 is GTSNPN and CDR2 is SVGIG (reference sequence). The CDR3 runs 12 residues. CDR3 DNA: TGTGCCTGGAATAATGCGTATTCACCCCTCCACTTT. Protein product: CAWNNAYSPLHF.